This TCR beta chain was sequenced for a study of blood T cell repertoires in COVID-19. Sequencing used immunoSEQ multiplex PCR; TCRdb keeps in-frame clones, though not all of them. The sample holds about 100,000 clones; more than 85% are singletons and the top ten take approximately 7%. Germline V CDR1 and CDR2: SSHAT, FNYEAQ (reference sequence). J was trimmed by 4 bases and V by 5 bases; bases with no gene match: 1. The CDR3 totals 13 residues. The origin of this receptor is a man aged 25-40 years in a cohort sampled during active COVID-19. The sample consisted of peripheral blood. This chain connects TRBV7-7 to TRBJ1-3; TRBD1 matches at 8 bases. DNA of the CDR3: TGTGCCAGCAGCCGGGACAGGGGAAACACCATATATTTT. It specifies CASSRDRGNTIYF.